The 32 T cell receptor beta chains below all came from one sample that was sequenced in a study of blood T cell repertoires in COVID-19. Data came from immunoSEQ multiplex PCR; TCRdb stores just in-frame clones and leaves some out. The table records more than 85,000 clones, approximately 80% of them present only once. Sequenced input: peripheral blood. These receptors were collected from a man aged 80 or over with acute or convalescent COVID-19.

This clone was counted a single time. The V call is TRBV6-2 or TRBV6-3, the J call TRBJ2-3; 9 nucleotides align to TRBD2. Trimming cost V 5 bases and J 0 bases; bases outside gene matches: 3. The CDR3 spans 15 residues. CDR1 MNHEY and CDR2 SVGEGT come from the germline V gene. The CDR3: CASSLGTSSTDTQYF. The DNA for the CDR3 is TGTGCCAGCAGTCTCGGGACTAGCAGCACAGATACGCAGTATTTT.

CDR3 DNA: TGTGCCAGCTCACCCGTGCGGAGCAGCTCCTACAATGAGCAGTTCTTC. Its translation: CASSPVRSSSYNEQFF. The chain employs TRBV18 and TRBJ2-1; D is unresolved. The CDR3 is 16 amino acids. Germline V gene data show CDR1 as KGHSH and CDR2 as LQKENI. V lost 3 bases, J lost 0 bases, and 12 bases lay in between.

This chain joins TRBV6-2 or TRBV6-3 and TRBJ1-5, with 9 bases that match TRBD1. With V trimmed by 4 bases and J by 0 bases, 13 bases remained unmatched. CDR3 length equals 19 residues. The germline CDR1 and CDR2 sequences are MNHEY and SVGEGT. CDR3 in DNA: TGTGCCAGCAGTTCTAATGTCGACAGGGGGACACGTAGCAATCAGCCCCAGCATTTT. Translated, it gives CASSSNVDRGTRSNQPQHF.

The chain employs TRBV5-4 and TRBJ1-5; a weak D match, TRBD1 (5 bases). CDR3 length: 14 residues. V was shortened by 4 bases and J by 5 bases, with 13 bases between the two germline ends. CDR1 SGHNT and CDR2 YYREEE come from the germline V gene (reference sequence). The CDR3 spells CASSHAGRDQPQHF. The CDR3, as DNA: TGTGCCAGCAGCCATGCGGGGCGGGATCAGCCCCAGCATTTT. The whole variable domain, filled in from reference TRBV5-4 and TRBJ1-5, reads ETGVTQSPTHLIKTRGQQVTLRCSSQSGHNTVSWYQQALGQGPQFIFQYYREEENGRGNFPPRFSGLQFPNYSSELNVNALELDDSALYLCASSHAGRDQPQHFGDGTRLSIL.

V and J are TRBV19 and TRBJ1-4; possibly TRBD1 for D (6 bases). The V end was cut by 2 bases, the J end by 4 bases, with 17 bases between. CDR3 length: 17 amino acids. From germline, CDR1 is LNHDA and CDR2 SQIVND (reference sequence). The CDR3 sequence is CASSIPATDRFNEKLFF. The DNA of the CDR3 is TGTGCCAGTAGTATACCCGCTACGGACAGATTTAATGAAAAACTGTTTTTT.

This clone appeared once. This rearrangement joins TRBV15 to TRBJ1-4; 8 bases are shared with TRBD1. The V gene end was trimmed by 3 bases and the J gene end by 7 bases; junction bases not matched to a gene: 7. The CDR3 sequence is 15 residues long. Germline CDR1 and CDR2: LNHNV and YYDKDF (reference sequence). The CDR3 spells CATSSNRGSGEKLFF. For the CDR3, the DNA is TGTGCCACCAGCAGCAACAGGGGGAGTGGTGAAAAACTGTTTTTT.

This chain uses TRBV21-1 with TRBJ2-1; the listed D gene, TRBD2, was not tested against the DNA. TRBV21-1 is designated a pseudogene. This CDR3 has 14 amino acids. Here the CDR3 DNA reads TGTGCCAGCTGGGGTAGCGGGAGGTACAATGAGCAGTTCTTC. This gives the protein CASWGSGRYNEQFF.

The chain employs TRBV5-1 and TRBJ1-6; maybe TRBD1 (6 bases). CDR1 SGHRS and CDR2 YFSETQ come from the germline V gene. Trimming took 0 bases from V and 5 from J, leaving 9 bases between them. CDR3 length equals 15 residues. CDR3 nucleotide sequence: TGCGCCAGCAGCTTGGTGTCAGGGGATAATTCACCCCTCCACTTT. It specifies CASSLVSGDNSPLHF.

This clone was found once. The V call is TRBV28, the J call TRBJ1-3, with 7 bases fitting TRBD1. The ends lost 2 bases at V and 4 bases at J; junction bases unmatched: 5. The germline V gene has CDR1 MDHEN and CDR2 SYDVKM. The CDR3 is made up of 15 amino acids. The CDR3 nucleotides are TGTGCCAGCAGTTTAGTACAGGGGACCGGAAACACCATATATTTT. It translates to CASSLVQGTGNTIYF.

The rearrangement links TRBV5-8 to TRBJ2-1, with D perhaps matching TRBD2 (6 bases). This CDR3 comprises 19 residues. Deletions cut 3 bases from V and 9 bases from J, with 31 bases between. Germline CDR1 reads SGHTS; CDR2 reads YDEGEE. The CDR3 coding sequence is TGTGCCAGCAGCTCACTCGGAGGGGCCGGGACCATTTCCGTCATTGAGCAGTTCTTC. Protein sequence: CASSSLGGAGTISVIEQFF. Full variable domain (missing parts from reference TRBV5-8 and TRBJ2-1): EAGVTQSPTHLIKTRGQQATLRCSPISGHTSVYWYQQALGLGLQFLLWYDEGEERNRGNFPPRFSGRQFPNYSSELNVNALELEDSALYLCASSSLGGAGTISVIEQFFGPGTRLTVL.

The chain uses TRBV7-9 and TRBJ2-2, with D uncertain. The CDR3 is 14 residues long. Germline V gene lookup returns CDR1 SEHNR and CDR2 FQNEAQ (reference sequence). Trimming took 1 base from V and 2 from J, leaving 5 bases between them. This CDR3 reads CASSLVQNTGELFF. The CDR3 DNA sequence: TGTGCCAGCAGCTTAGTACAAAACACCGGGGAGCTGTTTTTT. The full variable domain, its missing parts supplied by reference TRBV7-9 and TRBJ2-2, is DTGVSQNPRHKITKRGQNVTFRCDPISEHNRLYWYRQTLGQGPEFLTYFQNEAQLEKSRLLSDRFSAERPKGSFSTLEIQRTEQGDSAMYLCASSLVQNTGELFFGEGSRLTVL.

This clone was detected only a few times. The chain joins TRBV5-1 to TRBJ1-6; possible D gene TRBD1, 5 bases. The CDR3 extends over 16 amino acids. The V gene lost 4 bases and the J gene lost 5 bases, with 16 bases spanning the gap. Per germline, CDR1 SGHRS and CDR2 YFSETQ. CDR3 sequence: CASSTLGRADNSPLHF. The CDR3 nucleotides are TGCGCCAGCAGCACCCTGGGCAGGGCCGATAATTCACCCCTCCACTTT.

This clone was detected only a few times. The gene calls are TRBV6-5 and TRBJ1-1, with TRBD1 as a possible D gene (6 bases). In germline, CDR1 is MNHEY, CDR2 SVGAGI. V lost 5 bases and J lost 2, with 15 bases in between. This CDR3 comprises 15 residues. CDR3 in DNA: TGTGCCAGCAGTAATAGCAGGGGACCCAACACTGAAGCTTTCTTT. As protein: CASSNSRGPNTEAFF.

This clone was counted a single time. The rearrangement uses TRBV5-1 and TRBJ2-2, with 10 positions matching TRBD2. Losses at the gene ends were 6 bases for V and 4 bases for J; bases not matched to a gene: 12. The germline gives CDR1 SGHRS, CDR2 YFSETQ. The CDR3 runs 17 residues. CDR3 sequence (DNA): TGCGCCAGCATGCTAACTCCGGGACTAGCGACCACCGGGGAGCTGTTTTTT. Translating gives CASMLTPGLATTGELFF.

The CDR3: CASSLERITGELFF. DNA of the CDR3: TGCGCCAGCAGCTTGGAGCGAATCACCGGGGAGCTGTTTTTT. The chain joins TRBV5-1 to TRBJ2-2; no clear D. CDR1 is SGHRS, CDR2 YFSETQ, per germline. V was clipped by 0 bases and J by 4 bases, with 7 bases between them. This CDR3 comprises 14 residues.

The chain carries TRBV5-4 and TRBJ2-3; TRBD2 matches at 11 bases. Trimming removed 6 bases from V and 2 bases from J; junction bases left unmatched: 8. The CDR3 runs to 16 residues. Germline loops: CDR1 SGHNT, CDR2 YYREEE (reference sequence). CDR3 DNA: TGTGCCAGCACCGATTATAGCGGGAGGGCCACAGATACGCAGTATTTT. Amino acids: CASTDYSGRATDTQYF.

The V call is TRBV24-1, the J call TRBJ2-6; D remains ambiguous. CDR3 length: 15 amino acids. The V end lost 4 bases, the J end lost 0 bases, and 6 bases lay between the germline ends. Germline CDR1 KGHDR, CDR2 SFDVKD. The CDR3 sequence: CATSDGGSGANVLTF. In nucleotides, the CDR3 is TGTGCCACCAGTGACGGCGGCTCTGGGGCCAACGTCCTGACTTTC.

The chain employs TRBV25-1 and TRBJ2-5, with 9 bases fitting TRBD1. The ends lost 1 base at V and 4 bases at J; junction bases unmatched: 4. The CDR3 consists of 15 residues. Germline CDR1 reads MGHDK; CDR2 reads SYGVNS. CDR3 sequence reads: CASSEFETGGETQYF. DNA for the CDR3: TGTGCCAGCAGTGAATTTGAGACAGGGGGAGAGACCCAGTACTTC.

The chain recombines TRBV11-2 with TRBJ2-3; D is undetermined. The CDR3 contains 15 residues. CDR1 SGHAT and CDR2 FQNNGV come from the germline V gene. With 1 base removed from V and 1 base from J, the gap between germline ends came to 9 bases. DNA of the CDR3: TGTGCCAGCAGCTTAGTTGACTCCCGCACAGATACGCAGTATTTT. Residues: CASSLVDSRTDTQYF.

The chain is built from TRBV30 and TRBJ2-5; 14 bases match TRBD2. CDR3 size: 18 residues. Trimming removed 0 bases from V and 4 bases from J; junction bases left unmatched: 10. CDR1 is GTSNPN, CDR2 SVGIG, per germline (reference sequence). The chain's CDR3 is CAWSVGGLAGVGRETQYF. DNA of the CDR3: TGTGCCTGGAGTGTTGGGGGACTAGCGGGAGTCGGGCGAGAGACCCAGTACTTC.

V and J are TRBV5-5 and TRBJ1-4; 8 bases are a match to TRBD1. The CDR3 is made up of 15 amino acids. Germline V gives CDR1 SGHKS, CDR2 YYEKEE (reference sequence). With V trimmed by 3 bases and J by 6 bases, 7 bases remained unmatched. The chain's CDR3 is CASSSGTGGDEKLFF. DNA for the CDR3: TGTGCCAGCAGCTCCGGGACAGGAGGGGATGAAAAACTGTTTTTT.

The chain recombines TRBV6-5 with TRBJ1-2; 10 bases are a match to TRBD1. V was clipped by 6 bases and J by 4 bases; unmatched bases: 8. The CDR3 is 15 amino acids. Germline V gene lookup returns CDR1 MNHEY and CDR2 SVGAGI. The CDR3 is CASSPLTGGGYGYTF. Written as DNA, the CDR3 is TGTGCCAGCAGCCCCTTGACAGGGGGCGGCTATGGCTACACCTTC.

This clone was detected only a few times. The chain links TRBV29-1 to TRBJ2-2; 8 bases map to TRBD2. After removal of 5 bases from V and 1 base from J, the junction contained 9 bases not matched to a gene. CDR3 length: 16 residues. The germline gives CDR1 SQVTM, CDR2 ANQGSEA. The CDR3 DNA reads as TGCAGCGTTCGGCTGTGGCTAGCGGGGAACACCGGGGAGCTGTTTTTT. Its protein is CSVRLWLAGNTGELFF.

The chain has TRBV18 and TRBJ2-7; D may be TRBD2 (7 bases). CDR3 length equals 13 residues. CDR1 and CDR2 (germline): KGHSH, LQKENI. Trimming shortened V by 6 bases and J by 6 bases, and 15 bases separated the two germline ends. Here the CDR3 reads CASSPRGGGEQYF. The CDR3 nucleotides read TGTGCCAGCTCCCCCCGGGGAGGGGGCGAGCAGTACTTC.

The chain is built from TRBV28 and TRBJ1-2; 9 nucleotides match TRBD1. Germline CDR1 MDHEN, CDR2 SYDVKM. CDR3 length equals 14 residues. J gave up 4 bases and V 6 bases, and 6 bases lay outside the gene matches. CDR3 residues: CASSNGQGSYGYTF. The CDR3 bases are TGTGCCAGCAGCAACGGACAGGGGAGCTATGGCTACACCTTC.

The V call is TRBV29-1, the J call TRBJ2-1, with 8 positions matching TRBD1. This CDR3 has 13 amino acids. V dropped 8 bases and J dropped 6; count of bases not matched to a gene: 9. Germline CDR1 SQVTM, CDR2 ANQGSEA. This CDR3 is CSLRGQEVNEQFF. The CDR3 bases are TGCAGCCTCAGGGGACAGGAAGTCAATGAGCAGTTCTTC.

V and J are TRBV6-1 and TRBJ2-3; TRBD1 agrees at 7 bases. The length of the CDR3 is 13 residues. Trimming cost V 3 bases and J 6 bases; bases outside gene matches: 3. Germline CDR1 MNHNS, CDR2 SASEGT. The CDR3 DNA reads TGTGCCAGCAGTGACGACAGGGAGGATACGCAGTATTTT. Encoded protein: CASSDDREDTQYF.

V gene TRBV18 combines with J gene TRBJ2-1; maybe TRBD1 (5 bases). Trimming took off 1 base at V and 5 bases at J, with 6 bases between the two ends. Per germline, CDR1 KGHSH and CDR2 LQKENI. The CDR3 length is 13 residues. The CDR3 region has the DNA TGTGCCAGCTCACCACTACAGGACAATGAGCAGTTCTTC. Translation gives CASSPLQDNEQFF.

The rearrangement links TRBV7-2 to TRBJ2-7, with TRBD2 identical over 7 bases. After removal of 8 bases from V and 2 bases from J, the junction contained 9 bases not matched to a gene. CDR1 is SGHTA and CDR2 is FQGNSA in the germline V gene. The CDR3 runs 14 residues. The CDR3 protein is CASLAGVFPYEQYF. As DNA, the CDR3 is TGTGCCAGCTTGGCGGGAGTGTTCCCCTACGAGCAGTACTTC. The complete variable domain, with remaining parts taken from reference TRBV7-2 and TRBJ2-7, reads GAGVSQSPSNKVTEKGKDVELRCDPISGHTALYWYRQSLGQGLEFLIYFQGNSAPDKSGLPSDRFSAERTGGSVSTLTIQRTQQEDSAVYLCASLAGVFPYEQYFGPGTRLTVT.

CDR3 loop: CASSLGTGASSYEQYF. CDR3 nucleotides: TGTGCCAGCAGCTTAGGAACAGGGGCTAGCTCCTACGAGCAGTACTTC. This chain uses TRBV7-2 with TRBJ2-7; 7 nucleotides match TRBD1. CDR1 and CDR2 from the germline V gene are SGHTA and FQGNSA. V lost 1 base to trimming and J lost 0 bases; unmatched junction nucleotides: 6. The CDR3 loop spans 16 amino acids. Complete variable domain (other parts from reference TRBV7-2 and TRBJ2-7): GAGVSQSPSNKVTEKGKDVELRCDPISGHTALYWYRQSLGQGLEFLIYFQGNSAPDKSGLPSDRFSAERTGGSVSTLTIQRTQQEDSAVYLCASSLGTGASSYEQYFGPGTRLTVT.

J is TRBJ2-7 and V is TRBV29-1; D is unresolved. The CDR3 consists of 10 residues. Germline assignment: CDR1 SQVTM and CDR2 ANQGSEA. The V and J ends lost 6 bases and 10 bases respectively, with 13 bases between them. The CDR3 sequence: CSVSDIVQYF. CDR3 nucleotides: TGCAGCGTCAGTGACATAGTTCAGTACTTC.

The chain is built from TRBV4-1 and TRBJ2-1; TRBD2 aligns across 7 bases. Germline V gene sequence: CDR1 MGHRA, CDR2 YSYEKL. Trimming took 3 bases from V and 2 from J; bases not matched to a gene: 10. This CDR3 comprises 17 residues. The DNA for the CDR3 is TGCGCCAGCAGCCAGGTCCCCAGCGGGATTCCCTACAATGAGCAGTTCTTC. This translates into CASSQVPSGIPYNEQFF.